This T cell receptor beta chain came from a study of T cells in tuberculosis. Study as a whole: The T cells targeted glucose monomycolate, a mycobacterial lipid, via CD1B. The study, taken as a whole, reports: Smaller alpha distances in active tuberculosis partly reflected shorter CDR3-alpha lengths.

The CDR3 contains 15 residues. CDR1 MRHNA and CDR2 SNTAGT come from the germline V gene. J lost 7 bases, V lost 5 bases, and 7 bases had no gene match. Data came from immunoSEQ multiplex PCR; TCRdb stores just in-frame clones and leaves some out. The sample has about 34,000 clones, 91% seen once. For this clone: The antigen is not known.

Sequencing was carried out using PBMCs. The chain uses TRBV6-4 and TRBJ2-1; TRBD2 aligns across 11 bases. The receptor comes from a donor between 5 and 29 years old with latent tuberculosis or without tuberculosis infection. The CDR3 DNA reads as TGTGCCAGCAGTAATACTAGCGGGAGTTGGAATGAGCAGTTCTTC. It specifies CASSNTSGSWNEQFF.